One and the same sample provided the 31 T cell receptor beta chains below, sequenced in a study of cytomegalovirus exposure and HLA in healthy donors (dated by TCRdb to the late 2010s). The library came from the immunoSEQ multiplex PCR assay. A mixture of 60 forward primers for TCR Vbeta segments and 13 reverse primers for TCR Jbeta segments was used in the multiplex PCR. Imported from immuneACCESS, the table was reduced by TCRdb to in-frame sequences with V and J called. These copies leave out some clones; in studies compared against another copy, an unresolved V gene accounts for under half, and the cause of the remainder is not known. The sample table holds 150,000 to 200,000 clones, of which around four fifths were seen once. The top ten clonotypes cover about 1.1% of the sample. The sequencing input was PBMCs. The source is a woman in her thirties or forties in good health and CMV-seronegative.

The gene calls are TRBV6-4 and TRBJ2-7, with TRBD2 as a possible D gene (6 bases). Germline CDR1 MRHNA, CDR2 SNTAGT. Trimming removed 4 bases from V and 2 bases from J, with 18 bases in between. The CDR3 covers 16 residues. CDR3 coding DNA: TGTGCCAGCAGTGGGCCTAGCGCCCTGGACCCCTACGAGCAGTACGTC. As protein: CASSGPSALDPYEQYV.

The CDR3 loop is CASSLELAGNTQYF. DNA for the CDR3: TGTGCCAGCAGCTTAGAACTAGCGGGTAATACGCAGTATTTT. The J gene is TRBJ2-3, the V gene TRBV7-6, with 9 bases matching TRBD2. CDR1 SGHVS and CDR2 FNYEAQ come from the germline V gene. The CDR3 extends over 14 amino acids. The trim removed 1 base at V and 7 bases at J, leaving 3 bases unmatched.

The chain recombines TRBV7-2 with TRBJ1-1, with 7 nucleotides matching TRBD1. V shed 1 base and J 0 bases; nucleotides not matched to a gene: 8. The CDR3 extends over 17 amino acids. Germline CDR1 reads SGHTA; CDR2 reads FQGNSA. Written as DNA, the CDR3 is TGTGCCAGCAGCTTAGTTTATACGGGACAGCTGAACACTGAAGCTTTCTTT. Residues: CASSLVYTGQLNTEAFF.

This chain links TRBV6-5 with TRBJ2-5; D unresolved. V dropped 0 bases and J dropped 11 bases, with 19 bases sitting between them. This CDR3 has 15 amino acids. Germline-derived CDR1 and CDR2 are MNHEY and SVGAGI. CDR3 sequence (DNA): TGTGCCAGCAGTTACTCGACGCGAATCTCGGGTGAGCAGTACTTC. Amino acids: CASSYSTRISGEQYF.

The gene calls are TRBV28 and TRBJ1-2; 7 bases fit TRBD1. The V and J ends lost 6 bases and 9 bases, in that order; junction bases with no gene match: 10. Looked up from germline, CDR1 is MDHEN and CDR2 is SYDVKM. The CDR3 length is 13 residues. DNA for the CDR3: TGTGCCAGCAGCCTAAACAGGGGAGGAAGCTACACCTTC. Residues: CASSLNRGGSYTF.

This sequence joins TRBV29-1 and TRBJ2-5, with D maybe TRBD2 (7 bases). Trimming removed 0 bases at V and 2 bases at J, with 16 bases between. Germline V gene lookup returns CDR1 SQVTM and CDR2 ANQGSEA. The CDR3 length is 16 residues. In DNA form, the CDR3 reads TGCAGCGTTGAAGATCTTCAGGGGAGGGTGCAAGAGACCCAGTACTTC. Translated, it gives CSVEDLQGRVQETQYF.

This clone was seen a single time. The chain links TRBV27 to TRBJ1-2, with TRBD1 matching over 10 bases. The trim removed 5 bases at V and 4 bases at J, leaving 10 bases unmatched. Germline CDR1 and CDR2: MNHEY and SMNVEV (reference sequence). CDR3 length equals 16 residues. Here the CDR3 reads CASSPPPGQGTYGYTF. For the CDR3, the DNA is TGTGCCAGCAGTCCACCCCCGGGACAGGGGACCTATGGCTACACCTTC.

With respect to this clone: Relative to the germline gene, one junction end is altered; a read error may explain this. The rearrangement links TRBV29-1 to TRBJ1-4, with D possibly matching TRBD1 (5 bases). Germline V gene data show CDR1 as SQVTM and CDR2 as ANQGSEA. This CDR3 region has 14 residues. Here the CDR3 reads CSVRSLEDISGDVF. The CDR3 DNA reads as TGCAGCGTGCGTTCACTGGAGGACATTTCGGGGGATGTTTTT.

V usage is TRBV6-1 and J usage is TRBJ1-4; maybe TRBD1 (6 bases). The CDR3 contains 15 residues. From germline, CDR1 is MNHNS and CDR2 SASEGT. With 1 base removed from V and 10 bases from J, the gap between germline ends came to 16 bases. CDR3 sequence: CASSEDTGSTGKLFF. The CDR3 DNA reads as TGTGCCAGCAGTGAAGATACAGGGTCTACGGGAAAACTGTTTTTT.

The chain combines TRBV7-9 with TRBJ2-7; 7 nucleotides agree with TRBD2. This CDR3 is built from 16 residues. Germline CDR1 is SEHNR and CDR2 is FQNEAQ (reference sequence). Germline trimming cut 1 base from V and 0 bases from J; bases unmatched to any gene: 6. DNA for the CDR3: TGTGCCAGCAGCTTAGGGGGCGGGAGAGTCTCCTACGAGCAGTACGTC. Translating gives CASSLGGGRVSYEQYV.

V and J are TRBV4-1 and TRBJ2-1, with 8 positions matching TRBD1. The CDR3 covers 17 residues. Germline assignment: CDR1 MGHRA and CDR2 YSYEKL. V lost 1 base and J lost 7; bases outside the gene matches: 12. The DNA of the CDR3 is TGCGCCAGCAGCCAAGGAACCGGGACAGGACTAAGAAATGAGCAGTTCTTC. It specifies CASSQGTGTGLRNEQFF.

The V call is TRBV21-1, the J call TRBJ1-3; the table calls TRBD1, which could not be checked here. TRBV21-1 corresponds to a pseudogene. This CDR3 is 16 amino acids long. Here the CDR3 DNA reads TGTGCCAGCAGCAATCGACAGCCTTTCGGCGGAAACACCATATATTTT. It is translated as CASSNRQPFGGNTIYF.

The chain couples TRBV18 to TRBJ1-3, with D perhaps TRBD1 (5 bases). This CDR3 comprises 15 residues. The V end lost 3 bases, the J end lost 0 bases, and 9 bases lay between the germline ends. Germline CDR1 reads KGHSH; CDR2 reads LQKENI. In DNA, the CDR3 is TGTGCCAGCTCACCGGGACTGAGCTCTGGAAACACCATATATTTT. This encodes CASSPGLSSGNTIYF.

This chain connects TRBV19 to TRBJ1-1; 8 nucleotides agree with TRBD1. Germline assignment: CDR1 LNHDA and CDR2 SQIVND (reference sequence). V lost 4 bases to trimming and J lost 3 bases; unmatched junction nucleotides: 1. The CDR3 runs to 13 residues. CDR3 in amino acids: CASSKTGDTEAFF. CDR3 DNA sequence: TGTGCCAGTAGTAAGACAGGGGACACTGAAGCTTTCTTT.

The gene calls are TRBV5-1 and TRBJ2-3; 9 nucleotides agree with TRBD2. The germline CDR1 and CDR2 sequences are SGHRS and YFSETQ. This CDR3 is 17 amino acids long. After removal of 4 bases from V and 1 base from J, the junction contained 10 bases not matched to a gene. The CDR3 DNA sequence: TGCGCCAGCAGCCTAAGGACTAGCGCTGAACGCACAGATACGCAGTATTTT. It codes for CASSLRTSAERTDTQYF.

This clone was seen only once. The V and J genes are TRBV9 and TRBJ1-4, with a possible D match to TRBD1 (6 bases). CDR3 length: 14 residues. Deletions cut 0 bases from V and 8 bases from J, with 11 bases between. Germline assignment: CDR1 SGDLS and CDR2 YYNGEE. In nucleotides, the CDR3 is TGTGCCAGCAGCGTAGCTCGGCAGGGGGAAAAACTGTTTTTT. Protein sequence: CASSVARQGEKLFF.

This clone came up a few times. The rearrangement joins TRBV10-3 to TRBJ1-2, with TRBD1 as a possible D gene (6 bases). V was cut by 5 bases and J by 4 bases, with 17 bases left in between. This CDR3 is 15 amino acids long. Germline CDR1 and CDR2: ENHRY and SYGVKD. CDR3 DNA: TGTGCCATCAGTTATAACAGGGAAGGTTTCTATGGCTACACCTTC. Its protein is CAISYNREGFYGYTF.

The rearrangement links TRBV5-4 to TRBJ2-1, with 7 positions matching TRBD2. CDR1 is SGHNT and CDR2 is YYREEE in the germline V gene (reference sequence). The trim removed 0 bases at V and 3 bases at J, leaving 3 bases unmatched. The CDR3 is made up of 15 amino acids. This chain's CDR3 is CASSLEASGYNEQFF. CDR3 bases: TGTGCCAGCAGCTTGGAGGCTAGCGGCTACAATGAGCAGTTCTTC.

The V gene is TRBV6-1, the J gene TRBJ2-2; 7 bases map to TRBD1. Germline V gene lookup returns CDR1 MNHNS and CDR2 SASEGT. Trimming took 6 bases from V and 2 from J; bases not matched to a gene: 9. This CDR3 is 16 amino acids long. The CDR3 DNA reads TGTGCCAGCAGAGAACCCGGGACAGCCAACACCGGGGAGCTGTTTTTT. Translating gives CASREPGTANTGELFF.

The chain recombines TRBV6-1 with TRBJ1-2, with 8 nucleotides matching TRBD1. V shed 6 bases and J 6 bases; nucleotides not matched to a gene: 12. Germline lookup yields CDR1 MNHNS and CDR2 SASEGT. CDR3 size: 15 residues. This CDR3 reads CASRFSGQGRNGYTF. As DNA, the CDR3 is TGTGCCAGCAGATTCTCTGGACAGGGAAGAAATGGCTACACCTTC.

J is TRBJ2-7 and V is TRBV6-1; a weak D match, TRBD2 (6 bases). With 2 bases removed from V and 7 bases from J, the gap between germline ends came to 24 bases. Germline V gives CDR1 MNHNS, CDR2 SASEGT. This CDR3 comprises 17 residues. The CDR3 loop reads CASSERNQGGGWREQYV. Written as DNA, the CDR3 is TGTGCCAGCAGTGAACGCAACCAGGGAGGAGGTTGGCGGGAGCAGTACGTC.

This clone was detected only once. The V and J genes are TRBV6-6 and TRBJ2-7, with a tentative D call TRBD2 (5 bases). The V gene lost 2 bases and the J gene lost 0 bases, with 11 bases spanning the gap. The CDR3 runs 15 residues. Germline V gene data show CDR1 as MNHNY and CDR2 as SVGAGI (reference sequence). The DNA of the CDR3 is TGTGCCAGCAGTTACCAGCGGCCCAGCTCCTACGAGCAGTACTTC. It specifies CASSYQRPSSYEQYF.

This clone was seen a few times. The CDR3 is CASSPSGYAGELFF. The CDR3 coding sequence is TGTGCCAGCTCACCATCCGGGTACGCCGGGGAGCTGTTTTTT. The V and J genes are TRBV18 and TRBJ2-2; D uncertain. Trimming removed 2 bases at V and 6 bases at J, with 10 bases between. The CDR3 contains 14 residues. The V gene's germline CDR1 is KGHSH and CDR2 LQKENI. The variable domain in full, with the rest retrieved from reference TRBV18 and TRBJ2-2, is NAGVMQNPRHLVRRRGQEARLRCSPMKGHSHVYWYRQLPEEGLKFMVYLQKENIIDESGMPKERFSAEFPKEGPSILRIQQVVRGDSAAYFCASSPSGYAGELFFGEGSRLTVL.

The chain recombines TRBV14 with TRBJ2-3, with D possibly matching TRBD2 (6 bases). Germline V gives CDR1 SGHDN, CDR2 FVKESK. The CDR3 has 17 residues. V was clipped by 0 bases and J by 1 base, with 14 bases between them. The chain's CDR3 is CASSQDKRASGTDTQYF. CDR3 in DNA: TGTGCCAGCAGCCAAGACAAGCGCGCTAGCGGCACAGATACGCAGTATTTT.

The CDR3 spells CASSLSTSHNEQFF. As DNA, the CDR3 is TGTGCCAGCAGTCTCTCGACTAGCCACAATGAGCAGTTCTTC. The V and J genes are TRBV6-6 and TRBJ2-1, with 7 bases that match TRBD2. The CDR3 covers 14 residues. J gave up 5 bases and V 5 bases, and 6 bases lay outside the gene matches. Germline V CDR1 and CDR2: MNHNY, SVGAGI (reference sequence).

The chain couples TRBV11-2 to TRBJ1-4; TRBD1 agrees at 10 bases. J lost 8 bases, V lost 0 bases, and 12 bases had no gene match. This CDR3 spans 18 amino acids. Germline V gene lookup returns CDR1 SGHAT and CDR2 FQNNGV. The DNA of the CDR3 is TGTGCCAGCAGCTTAGAGGTTGGGACAGGGGCCCTTTTGGAAAAACTGTTTTTT. This gives the protein CASSLEVGTGALLEKLFF. Supplemented by reference TRBV11-2 and TRBJ1-4, the full variable domain reads EAGVAQSPRYKIIEKRQSVAFWCNPISGHATLYWYQQILGQGPKLLIQFQNNGVVDDSQLPKDRFSAERLKGVDSTLKIQPAKLEDSAVYLCASSLEVGTGALLEKLFFGSGTQLSVL.

The chain uses TRBV19 and TRBJ1-2; D remains ambiguous. Trimming took off 6 bases at V and 6 bases at J, with 20 bases between the two ends. Germline assignment: CDR1 LNHDA and CDR2 SQIVND (reference sequence). The CDR3 length is 15 residues. CDR3 nucleotides: TGTGCCAGTAGCCATAACTCGGGGTCCAAGGATGGCTACACCTTC. As protein: CASSHNSGSKDGYTF.

The J gene is TRBJ1-1, the V gene TRBV7-8; D might be TRBD1 (6 bases). Germline V gene lookup returns CDR1 SGHVS and CDR2 FQNEAQ. Trimming pared 4 bases from V and 1 base from J, leaving 10 bases between. This CDR3 spans 14 amino acids. The CDR3 loop is CASSSTGTNTEAFF. As DNA, the CDR3 is TGTGCCAGCAGCTCCACAGGGACGAACACTGAAGCTTTCTTT.

The chain carries TRBV30 and TRBJ1-2; weak D call: TRBD1 (5 bases). Trimming removed 0 bases at V and 8 bases at J, with 13 bases between. There are 13 residues in the CDR3. Germline lookup yields CDR1 GTSNPN and CDR2 SVGIG (reference sequence). The CDR3 coding sequence is TGTGCCTGGAGTGTATCAGGGAGGCAGGGCTACACCTTC. Its protein product is CAWSVSGRQGYTF.

The chain couples TRBV4-1 to TRBJ1-1, with D possibly being TRBD1 (5 bases). The CDR3 runs to 16 residues. V lost 0 bases, J lost 3 bases, and 14 bases lay in between. In germline, CDR1 is MGHRA, CDR2 YSYEKL. CDR3 protein: CASSQDSGWMYTEAFF. The CDR3 nucleotides are TGCGCCAGCAGCCAAGATTCAGGGTGGATGTACACTGAAGCTTTCTTT.

The chain couples TRBV7-9 to TRBJ2-7, with TRBD1 matching over 9 bases. The CDR3 is 15 residues long. Trimming at V came to 4 bases and at J to 5 bases, leaving 9 bases not matched to a gene. CDR1 SEHNR and CDR2 FQNEAQ come from the germline V gene (reference sequence). The CDR3 loop is CASSWTGTGIHEQYF. CDR3 DNA: TGTGCCAGCAGCTGGACCGGGACAGGGATCCACGAGCAGTACTTC.